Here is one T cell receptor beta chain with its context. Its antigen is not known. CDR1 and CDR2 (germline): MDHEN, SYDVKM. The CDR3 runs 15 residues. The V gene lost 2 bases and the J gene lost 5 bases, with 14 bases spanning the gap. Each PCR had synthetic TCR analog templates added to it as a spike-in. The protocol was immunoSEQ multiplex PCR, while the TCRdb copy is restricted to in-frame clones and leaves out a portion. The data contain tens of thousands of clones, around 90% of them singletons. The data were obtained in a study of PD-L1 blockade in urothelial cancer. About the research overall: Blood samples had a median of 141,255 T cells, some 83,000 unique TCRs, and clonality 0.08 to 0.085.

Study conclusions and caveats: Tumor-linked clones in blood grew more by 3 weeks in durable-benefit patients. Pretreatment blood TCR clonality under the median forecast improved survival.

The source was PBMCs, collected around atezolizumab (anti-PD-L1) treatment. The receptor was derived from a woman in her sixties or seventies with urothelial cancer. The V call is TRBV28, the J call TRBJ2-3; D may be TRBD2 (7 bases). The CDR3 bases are TGTGCCAGCAGTTTAAGGGGGAGGGCCGGAGATACGCAGTATTTT. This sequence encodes CASSLRGRAGDTQYF.